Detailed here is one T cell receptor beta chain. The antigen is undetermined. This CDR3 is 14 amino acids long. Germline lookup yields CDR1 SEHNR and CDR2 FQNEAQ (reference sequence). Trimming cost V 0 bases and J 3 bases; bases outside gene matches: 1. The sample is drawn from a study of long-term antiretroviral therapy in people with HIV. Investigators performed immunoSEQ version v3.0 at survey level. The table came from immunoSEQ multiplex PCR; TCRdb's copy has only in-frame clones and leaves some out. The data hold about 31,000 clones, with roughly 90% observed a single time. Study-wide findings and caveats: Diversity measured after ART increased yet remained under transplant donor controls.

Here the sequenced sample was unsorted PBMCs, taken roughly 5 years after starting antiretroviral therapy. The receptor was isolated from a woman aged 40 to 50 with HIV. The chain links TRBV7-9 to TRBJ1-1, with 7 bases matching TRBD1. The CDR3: CASSLAGTDTEAFF. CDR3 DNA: TGTGCCAGCAGCTTAGCGGGGACAGACACTGAAGCTTTCTTT.